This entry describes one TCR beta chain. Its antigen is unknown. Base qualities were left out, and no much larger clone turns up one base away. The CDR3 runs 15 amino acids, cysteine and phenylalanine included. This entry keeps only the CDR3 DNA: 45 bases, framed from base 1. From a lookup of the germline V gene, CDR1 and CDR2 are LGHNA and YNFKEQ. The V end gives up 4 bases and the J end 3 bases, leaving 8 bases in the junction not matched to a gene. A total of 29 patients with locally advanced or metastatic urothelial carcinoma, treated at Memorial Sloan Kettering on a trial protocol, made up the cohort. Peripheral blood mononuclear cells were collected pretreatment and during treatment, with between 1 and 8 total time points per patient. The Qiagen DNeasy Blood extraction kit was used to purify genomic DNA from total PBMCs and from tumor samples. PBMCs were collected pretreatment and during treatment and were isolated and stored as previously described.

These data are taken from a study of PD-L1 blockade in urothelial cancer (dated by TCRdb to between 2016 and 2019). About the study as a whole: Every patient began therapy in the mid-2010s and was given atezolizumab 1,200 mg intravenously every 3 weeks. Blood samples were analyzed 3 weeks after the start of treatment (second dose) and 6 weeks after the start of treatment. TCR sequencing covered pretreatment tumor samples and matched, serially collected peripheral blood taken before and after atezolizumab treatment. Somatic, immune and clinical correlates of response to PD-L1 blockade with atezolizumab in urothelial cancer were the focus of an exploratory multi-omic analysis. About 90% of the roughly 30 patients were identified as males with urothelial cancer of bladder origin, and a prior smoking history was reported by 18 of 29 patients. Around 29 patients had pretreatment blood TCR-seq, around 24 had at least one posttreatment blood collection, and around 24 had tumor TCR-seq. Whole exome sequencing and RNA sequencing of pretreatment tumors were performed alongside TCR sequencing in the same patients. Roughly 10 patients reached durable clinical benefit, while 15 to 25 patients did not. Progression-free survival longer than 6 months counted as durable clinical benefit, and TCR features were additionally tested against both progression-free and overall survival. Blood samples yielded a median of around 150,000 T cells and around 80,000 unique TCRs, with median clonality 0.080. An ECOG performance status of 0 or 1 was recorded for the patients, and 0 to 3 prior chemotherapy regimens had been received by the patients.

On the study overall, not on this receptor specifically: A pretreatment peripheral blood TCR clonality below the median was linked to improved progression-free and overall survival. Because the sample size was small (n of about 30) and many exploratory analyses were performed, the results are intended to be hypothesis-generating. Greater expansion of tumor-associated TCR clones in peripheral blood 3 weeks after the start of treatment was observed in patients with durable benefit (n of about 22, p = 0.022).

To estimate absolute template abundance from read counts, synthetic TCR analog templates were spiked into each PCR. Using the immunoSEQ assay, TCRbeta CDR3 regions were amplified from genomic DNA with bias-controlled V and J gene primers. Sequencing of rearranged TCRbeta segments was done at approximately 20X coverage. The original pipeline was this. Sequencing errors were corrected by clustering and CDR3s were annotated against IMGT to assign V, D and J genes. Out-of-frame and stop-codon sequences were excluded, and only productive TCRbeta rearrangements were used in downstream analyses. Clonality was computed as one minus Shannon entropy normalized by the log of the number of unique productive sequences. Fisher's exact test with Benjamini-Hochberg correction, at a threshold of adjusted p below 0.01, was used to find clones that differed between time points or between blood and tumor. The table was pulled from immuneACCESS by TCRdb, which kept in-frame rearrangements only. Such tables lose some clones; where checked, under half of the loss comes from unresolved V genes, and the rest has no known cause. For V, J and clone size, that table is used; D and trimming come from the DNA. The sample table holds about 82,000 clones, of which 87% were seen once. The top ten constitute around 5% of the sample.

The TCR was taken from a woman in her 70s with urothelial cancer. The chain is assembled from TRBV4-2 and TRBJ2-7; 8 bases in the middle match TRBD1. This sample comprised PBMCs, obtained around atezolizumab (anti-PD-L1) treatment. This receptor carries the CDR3 CASSPHLGQGYEQYF. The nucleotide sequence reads TGTGCCAGCAGCCCCCACCTCGGACAGGGCTACGAGCAGTACTTC.